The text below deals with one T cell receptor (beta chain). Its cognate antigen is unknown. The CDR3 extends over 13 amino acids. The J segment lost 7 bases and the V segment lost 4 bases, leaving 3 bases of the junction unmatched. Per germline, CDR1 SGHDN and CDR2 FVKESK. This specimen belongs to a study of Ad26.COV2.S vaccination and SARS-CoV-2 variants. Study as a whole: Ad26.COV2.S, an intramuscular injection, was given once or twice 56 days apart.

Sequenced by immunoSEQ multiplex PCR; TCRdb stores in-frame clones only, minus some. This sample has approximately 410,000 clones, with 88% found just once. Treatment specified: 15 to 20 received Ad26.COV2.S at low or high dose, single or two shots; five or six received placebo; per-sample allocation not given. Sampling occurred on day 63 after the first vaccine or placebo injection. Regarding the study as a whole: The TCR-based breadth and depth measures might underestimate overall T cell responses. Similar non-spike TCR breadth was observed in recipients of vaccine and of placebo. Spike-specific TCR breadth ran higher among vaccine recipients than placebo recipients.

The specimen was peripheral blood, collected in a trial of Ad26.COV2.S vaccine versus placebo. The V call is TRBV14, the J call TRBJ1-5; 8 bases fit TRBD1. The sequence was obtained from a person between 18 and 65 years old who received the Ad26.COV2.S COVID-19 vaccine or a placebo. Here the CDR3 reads CASSPGGLQPQHF. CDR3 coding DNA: TGTGCCAGCAGCCCAGGGGGCTTGCAGCCCCAGCATTTT.